Listed below are T cell receptor beta chains from one sample, sequenced in a study of Graves' ophthalmopathy and Graves' hyperthyroidism. In TCRdb, the multiplex PCR reads were re-called with MiXCR into one record per CDR3 protein. The repertoire has roughly 700,000 distinct CDR3 sequences, 40% of them found once; the top ten carry 44%. The sample was peripheral blood. These receptors came from an adult man with Graves' ophthalmopathy. Both conserved end residues are part of each CDR3. D genes are given only for firm matches.

D	V	J	CDR3
TRBD1	TRBV2	TRBJ2-6	CASSPGQGFDGANVLTF
TRBD2	TRBV20-1	TRBJ2-2	CSASPTSGGELFF
TRBD1	TRBV15	TRBJ1-2	CAADRVGGYTF
.	TRBV7-1	TRBJ2-7	CASSVEDGANSYEQYF
TRBD2	TRBV7-9	TRBJ2-5	CASSLKGGEQETQYF
.	TRBV29-1	TRBJ2-7	CSLRTDEQYF
.	TRBV2	TRBJ1-6	CASRVQGTLRDSPLHF
.	TRBV7-9	TRBJ1-1	CAWTVNTEAFF
.	TRBV27	TRBJ1-5	CARIGEQPQHF
TRBD1	TRBV29-1	TRBJ1-6	CSVVQGSNSPLHF
.	TRBV2	TRBJ2-2	CASSGWGRKNTGELFF
TRBD1	TRBV7-9	TRBJ1-1	CASSPTGGTGTEAFF
.	TRBV20-1	TRBJ2-7	CSATPTWSSYEQYF
.	TRBV5-4	TRBJ1-1	CASSPITNTEAFF
TRBD1	TRBV9	TRBJ2-7	CASSRQGERYEQYF
.	TRBV10-3	TRBJ1-5	CAISENGNSNQPQHF
TRBD1	TRBV7-8	TRBJ1-1	CAASTGYGTEAFF
TRBD1	TRBV6-2/TRBV6-3	TRBJ1-5	CASSYSTGLGNQPQHF
TRBD1	TRBV19	TRBJ1-5	CASSHNGQGYQPQHF
TRBD1	TRBV5-4	TRBJ1-1	CASSANRGMNTEAFF
.	TRBV7-9	TRBJ2-2	CASSLARGDNTGELFF
.	TRBV2	TRBJ2-5	CASRSTNGYQETQYF
.	TRBV11-2	TRBJ1-6	CASSLELSSYNSPLHF
.	TRBV7-9	TRBJ2-7	CASSPQGGQYF
TRBD1	TRBV11-2	TRBJ2-6	CASSLDVPGGIFSGANVLTF
TRBD1	TRBV29-1	TRBJ2-7	CSVGPQGASGEQYF
.	TRBV7-9	TRBJ2-7	CASSPWTRLGDEQYF
.	TRBV19	TRBJ1-5	CASSMGRVGNQPQHF
.	TRBV19	TRBJ2-5	CASSIAGSGWETQYF
TRBD1	TRBV10-3	TRBJ2-5	CASRWTGVGETQYF
.	TRBV10-1	TRBJ1-6	CASSAKDNSPLHF
.	TRBV6-6	TRBJ2-7	CASKSQAVSYDEQYF
.	TRBV5-4	TRBJ1-4	CATGVTNEKLFF